The source of this TCR beta chain is a study of T cell repertoires in cytomegalovirus infection. TCRdb itself ran the reads through MiXCR, one entry per CDR3 protein. The table records around 490,000 distinct CDR3 sequences, around 27% of them present only once. Overall study results and limits: The response measured ex vivo was dominated by TCR beta clonotypes (HLA-C-restricted and CMV-specific). CMV carriers having the relevant HLA were flagged by cumulative public TCR beta family frequency.

This clonotype was found a few times. What it recognizes is unknown. After removal of 4 bases from V and 5 bases from J, the junction contained 6 bases not matched to a gene. CDR1 and CDR2 (germline): DFQATT, SNEGSKA (reference sequence). The CDR3 length is 14 residues. The receptor was isolated from a human donor in good health (CMV status not recorded). Some clones in this sample may be carry-over from other donors' samples. The specimen sequenced was PBMCs. The rearrangement joins TRBV20-1 to TRBJ2-3; 10 bases are shared with TRBD2. The CDR3 nucleotides are TGCAGTGCTACTACTAGCGGGGAAGGAGATACGCAGTATTTT. Translated, it gives CSATTSGEGDTQYF.